Below are 28 T cell receptor beta chains sequenced from a single sample in a study of chemoradiotherapy in HPV16-positive cancers. The data were produced by immunoSEQ multiplex PCR, yet TCRdb's version contains in-frame clones alone and is incomplete. Of about 2,500 clones in the sample, more than 75% are singletons; the top ten hold about 8.9%. Sequencing was performed on tumor tissue, taken from a patient who underwent chemoradiotherapy. Receptors originate from a human donor with HPV-associated anogenital cancer.

This chain connects TRBV11-3 to TRBJ2-2; D not resolved. CDR1 SGHNT and CDR2 YENEEA come from the germline V gene. The CDR3 has 16 amino acids. V was clipped by 0 bases and J by 2 bases, with 10 bases between them. The CDR3 protein is CASSLDSGSNTGELFF. CDR3 DNA sequence: TGTGCCAGCAGCTTAGATTCCGGGTCTAACACCGGGGAGCTGTTTTTT.

V usage is TRBV5-4 and J usage is TRBJ2-7; 10 bases fit TRBD1. V lost 4 bases to trimming and J lost 3 bases; unmatched junction nucleotides: 13. The CDR3 is 17 amino acids. The germline V gene has CDR1 SGHNT and CDR2 YYREEE (reference sequence). CDR3 region: CASSKLNRGQGDYEQYF. DNA for the CDR3: TGTGCCAGCAGCAAATTAAATCGAGGACAGGGGGACTACGAGCAGTACTTC. Filled out from reference TRBV5-4 and TRBJ2-7, the complete variable domain reads ETGVTQSPTHLIKTRGQQVTLRCSSQSGHNTVSWYQQALGQGPQFIFQYYREEENGRGNFPPRFSGLQFPNYSSELNVNALELDDSALYLCASSKLNRGQGDYEQYFGPGTRLTVT.

This sequence joins TRBV9 and TRBJ2-3; 8 bases fit TRBD2. The germline gives CDR1 SGDLS, CDR2 YYNGEE. The junction had 9 bases not matched to a gene; V was cut back by 3 bases and J by 3 bases. The CDR3 is 16 amino acids. CDR3 loop: CASSGELGLETDTQYF. The CDR3 coding sequence is TGTGCCAGCAGCGGTGAGTTGGGACTAGAAACAGATACGCAGTATTTT.

V and J are TRBV7-2 and TRBJ2-5; 9 bases are shared with TRBD1. The CDR3 contains 16 residues. The junction had 11 bases not matched to a gene; V was cut back by 4 bases and J by 5 bases. From germline, CDR1 is SGHTA and CDR2 FQGNSA. The CDR3: CASSSPGTGNRETQYF. For the CDR3, the DNA is TGTGCCAGCAGCTCACCCGGGACAGGGAACCGGGAGACCCAGTACTTC.

The chain is built from TRBV28 and TRBJ2-1, with 8 bases fitting TRBD2. Trimming removed 2 bases from V and 1 base from J; junction bases left unmatched: 4. There are 16 residues in the CDR3. Germline assignment: CDR1 MDHEN and CDR2 SYDVKM. CDR3 coding DNA: TGTGCCAGCAGTTTACAGGCGGGGGGTTCCTACAATGAGCAGTTCTTC. The encoded protein is CASSLQAGGSYNEQFF.

This chain links TRBV28 with TRBJ1-4; possible D gene TRBD1, 5 bases. Germline V lookup: CDR1 MDHEN, CDR2 SYDVKM. The V gene lost 6 bases and the J gene lost 9 bases, with 11 bases spanning the gap. The CDR3 has 12 amino acids. Written as DNA, the CDR3 is TGTGCCAGCAGGCCCCAGGGCCAAAAACTGTTTTTT. This sequence encodes CASRPQGQKLFF.

The rearrangement joins TRBV7-8 to TRBJ1-1, with a possible D match to TRBD1 (6 bases). Germline loops: CDR1 SGHVS, CDR2 FQNEAQ. The CDR3 is 15 residues long. V was shortened by 0 bases and J by 0 bases, with 8 bases between the two germline ends. CDR3 sequence reads: CASSLARQVNTEAFF. CDR3 coding DNA: TGTGCCAGCAGCTTAGCGAGACAGGTGAACACTGAAGCTTTCTTT.

This clone has just one count. The chain uses TRBV5-1 and TRBJ2-5; the D is unclear. The DNA end favors TRBJ2-7, so the J call may be wrong. The CDR3 has 14 amino acids. Germline V gene data show CDR1 as SGHRS and CDR2 as YFSETQ. The CDR3 region has the DNA TGCGCCAGCAGCTTGGAAGGGTCAGCCTACGAGCAGTACTTC. It yields the protein CASSLEGSAYEQYF.

The CDR3 loop is CASSVSHDYEQYF. The CDR3 DNA is TGTGCCAGCAGTGTTTCACACGACTACGAGCAGTACTTC. The J gene is TRBJ2-7, the V gene TRBV2; D gene unclear. V was pared by 4 bases and J by 3 bases, with 10 bases between. The germline gives CDR1 SNHLY, CDR2 FYNNEI. The CDR3 spans 13 residues. The full variable domain, in which reference TRBV2 and TRBJ2-7 provide the parts outside the CDR3, is EPEVTQTPSHQVTQMGQEVILRCVPISNHLYFYWYRQILGQKVEFLVSFYNNEISEKSEIFDDQFSVERPDGSNFTLKIRSTKLEDSAMYFCASSVSHDYEQYFGPGTRLTVT.

The CDR3 protein is CASSYGNQPQHF. The CDR3 DNA reads as TGTGCCAGCAGCTACGGGAATCAGCCCCAGCATTTT. This rearrangement joins TRBV5-8 to TRBJ1-5; D uncertain. Trimming stripped 3 bases from V and 4 bases from J, with 5 bases between. CDR1 and CDR2 from the germline V gene are SGHTS and YDEGEE. This CDR3 has 12 amino acids.

The J gene is TRBJ1-1, the V gene TRBV27; D may be TRBD1 (6 bases). Trimming took off 4 bases at V and 3 bases at J, with 12 bases between the two ends. The CDR3 is 14 residues long. Germline values: CDR1 MNHEY, CDR2 SMNVEV (reference sequence). The CDR3 loop is CASSWQGRDTEAFF. The CDR3 nucleotides are TGTGCCAGCAGTTGGCAGGGGCGGGACACTGAAGCTTTCTTT.

This chain's CDR3 is CASRQGLNTEAFF. The CDR3 region has the DNA TGTGCCAGCAGGCAGGGTCTGAACACTGAAGCTTTCTTT. The V and J genes are TRBV6-1 and TRBJ1-1; maybe TRBD1 (5 bases). The CDR3 extends over 13 amino acids. Germline-derived CDR1 and CDR2 are MNHNS and SASEGT. V lost 6 bases, J lost 0 bases, and 8 bases lay in between.

This chain links TRBV6-1 with TRBJ2-5, with TRBD1 identical over 9 bases. The CDR3 sequence is 13 residues long. Germline values: CDR1 MNHNS, CDR2 SASEGT. J gave up 3 bases and V 9 bases, and 5 bases lay outside the gene matches. CDR3 DNA: TGTGCCAGTAGACGGGACAGGGAAGAGACCCAGTACTTC. Translating gives CASRRDREETQYF.

The chain is built from TRBV7-9 and TRBJ2-7; no definite D call. With 2 bases removed from V and 0 bases from J, the gap between germline ends came to 11 bases. This CDR3 region has 15 residues. Germline V gene data show CDR1 as SEHNR and CDR2 as FQNEAQ (reference sequence). DNA for the CDR3: TGTGCCAGCAGCTTAAGTCTCGGGTTCTCCTACGAGCAGTACTTC. Residues: CASSLSLGFSYEQYF.

V usage is TRBV6-5 and J usage is TRBJ2-3; 7 bases agree with TRBD1. Germline lookup yields CDR1 MNHEY and CDR2 SVGAGI. This CDR3 has 14 amino acids. With 5 bases clipped from V and 4 bases from J, the junction kept 6 bases outside the gene matches. CDR3 sequence (DNA): TGTGCCAGCAGTATCGGACAGGAAGCAGATACGCAGTATTTT. It encodes CASSIGQEADTQYF.

This clone turned up a few times. This chain links TRBV30 with TRBJ1-2; D possibly corresponds to TRBD1 (6 bases). V lost 7 bases and J 7 bases, leaving 10 bases between the germline ends. Per the germline V gene, CDR1 is GTSNPN and CDR2 is SVGIG (reference sequence). The CDR3 is made up of 10 amino acids. The CDR3 sequence is CAFSGAGYTF. DNA of the CDR3: TGTGCCTTTTCAGGGGCTGGCTACACCTTC.

The V and J genes are TRBV5-1 and TRBJ2-5, with D tentatively TRBD1 or TRBD2 (5 bases each). V gave up 0 bases and J gave up 5 bases, with 14 bases separating them. The CDR3 runs 15 residues. Germline V gene data show CDR1 as SGHRS and CDR2 as YFSETQ. CDR3 protein: CASSLAPLEGETQYF. The CDR3 nucleotides are TGCGCCAGCAGCTTGGCCCCACTAGAGGGGGAGACCCAGTACTTC.

The V call is TRBV9, the J call TRBJ2-5; 14 bases are a match to TRBD2. The CDR3 has 16 residues. With 0 bases clipped from V and 5 bases from J, the junction kept 3 bases outside the gene matches. Looked up from germline, CDR1 is SGDLS and CDR2 is YYNGEE. CDR3 protein: CASSVGTSGGPETQYF. The CDR3, as DNA: TGTGCCAGCAGCGTAGGGACTAGCGGGGGGCCGGAGACCCAGTACTTC. The full variable domain, rest sourced from reference TRBV9 and TRBJ2-5, is DSGVTQTPKHLITATGQRVTLRCSPRSGDLSVYWYQQSLDQGLQFLIQYYNGEERAKGNILERFSAQQFPDLHSELNLSSLELGDSALYFCASSVGTSGGPETQYFGPGTRLLVL.

This clone was found once. V is TRBV30 and J is TRBJ1-3; unclear D gene. CDR1 GTSNPN and CDR2 SVGIG come from the germline V gene (reference sequence). This CDR3 spans 15 amino acids. V was pared by 4 bases and J by 0 bases, with 13 bases between. CDR3 DNA: TGTGCCTGGATCCAAGGGTTAAGCTCTGGAAACACCATATATTTT. As protein: CAWIQGLSSGNTIYF.

V and J are TRBV30 and TRBJ1-3; D possibly corresponds to TRBD1 (5 bases). Germline CDR1 GTSNPN, CDR2 SVGIG (reference sequence). Trimming removed 2 bases at V and 3 bases at J, with 11 bases between. The CDR3 has 14 amino acids. The CDR3 protein is CAWSRGRDGNTIYF. CDR3 nucleotides: TGTGCCTGGAGTCGGGGGAGGGATGGAAACACCATATATTTT.

This chain uses TRBV13 with TRBJ2-3; a weak D match, TRBD1 (6 bases). From germline, CDR1 is PRHDT and CDR2 FYEKMQ (reference sequence). The germline V and J ends were trimmed by 5 bases and 2 bases, with 14 bases remaining between them. The CDR3 extends over 15 amino acids. Here the CDR3 reads CASSLRTENTDTQYF. In DNA, the CDR3 is TGTGCCAGCAGCCTAAGGACAGAAAACACAGATACGCAGTATTTT.

The chain recombines TRBV28 with TRBJ1-1, with no clear D. The CDR3 has 16 amino acids. Trimming removed 8 bases at V and 3 bases at J, with 22 bases between. CDR1 is MDHEN and CDR2 is SYDVKM in the germline V gene. CDR3 coding DNA: TGTGCCAGCTCTACACCCACATACTCACAGCACACTGAAGCTTTCTTT. Protein product: CASSTPTYSQHTEAFF.

The CDR3 DNA reads TGTGCCAGTAGTACCTTAAAAGCAGGGGGCGGCGAGACCCAGTACTTC. Translation gives CASSTLKAGGGETQYF. The V and J genes are TRBV19 and TRBJ2-5; 8 bases align to TRBD1. V shed 4 bases and J 5 bases; nucleotides not matched to a gene: 12. Germline values: CDR1 LNHDA, CDR2 SQIVND (reference sequence). CDR3 size: 16 residues.

The chain joins TRBV30 to TRBJ1-3; maybe TRBD1 (6 bases). V was trimmed by 2 bases and J by 4 bases, leaving 15 bases between them. CDR3 length: 15 residues. CDR1 is GTSNPN, CDR2 SVGIG, per germline (reference sequence). CDR3 nucleotides: TGTGCCTGGAGTCCTGGTGGCCAGGGGGGAAACACCATATATTTT. Encoded protein: CAWSPGGQGGNTIYF.

This chain connects TRBV28 to TRBJ1-4, with D perhaps TRBD1 (6 bases). The germline V and J ends were trimmed by 6 bases and 4 bases, with 21 bases remaining between them. This CDR3 region has 17 residues. The germline CDR1 and CDR2 sequences are MDHEN and SYDVKM. CDR3 region: CASRTMGQRVGNEKLFF. DNA for the CDR3: TGTGCCAGCAGAACTATGGGACAACGTGTCGGTAATGAAAAACTGTTTTTT. The entire variable domain, with the rest obtained from reference TRBV28 and TRBJ1-4, is as follows: DVKVTQSSRYLVKRTGEKVFLECVQDMDHENMFWYRQDPGLGLRLIYFSYDVKMKEKGDIPEGYSVSREKKERFSLILESASTNQTSMYLCASRTMGQRVGNEKLFFGSGTQLSVL.

The CDR3 spells CASSATWTRVHNEQFF. CDR3 bases: TGTGCCAGCAGTGCCACCTGGACAAGGGTCCACAATGAGCAGTTCTTC. The V call is TRBV6-4, the J call TRBJ2-1; D may be TRBD1 (5 bases). V shed 4 bases and J shed 5 bases, with 18 bases lying between them. This CDR3 region has 16 residues. CDR1 is MRHNA, CDR2 SNTAGT, per germline.

This sequence joins TRBV6-1 and TRBJ1-5; TRBD1 agrees at 8 bases. The CDR3 spans 17 residues. Germline V gene data show CDR1 as MNHNS and CDR2 as SASEGT. The junction had 10 bases not matched to a gene; V was cut back by 3 bases and J by 3 bases. The CDR3 is CASSDGLRDRYNQPQHF. DNA for the CDR3: TGTGCCAGCAGTGATGGGCTTCGGGACAGGTACAATCAGCCCCAGCATTTT.

The V call is TRBV19, the J call TRBJ2-1; 10 bases map to TRBD1. This CDR3 region has 17 residues. Germline-derived CDR1 and CDR2 are LNHDA and SQIVND (reference sequence). The V and J ends lost 5 bases and 8 bases, in that order; junction bases with no gene match: 15. CDR3 loop: CASSPLTGTGVRYEQFF. As DNA, the CDR3 is TGTGCCAGTAGTCCCCTCACCGGGACAGGGGTACGATATGAGCAGTTCTTC.